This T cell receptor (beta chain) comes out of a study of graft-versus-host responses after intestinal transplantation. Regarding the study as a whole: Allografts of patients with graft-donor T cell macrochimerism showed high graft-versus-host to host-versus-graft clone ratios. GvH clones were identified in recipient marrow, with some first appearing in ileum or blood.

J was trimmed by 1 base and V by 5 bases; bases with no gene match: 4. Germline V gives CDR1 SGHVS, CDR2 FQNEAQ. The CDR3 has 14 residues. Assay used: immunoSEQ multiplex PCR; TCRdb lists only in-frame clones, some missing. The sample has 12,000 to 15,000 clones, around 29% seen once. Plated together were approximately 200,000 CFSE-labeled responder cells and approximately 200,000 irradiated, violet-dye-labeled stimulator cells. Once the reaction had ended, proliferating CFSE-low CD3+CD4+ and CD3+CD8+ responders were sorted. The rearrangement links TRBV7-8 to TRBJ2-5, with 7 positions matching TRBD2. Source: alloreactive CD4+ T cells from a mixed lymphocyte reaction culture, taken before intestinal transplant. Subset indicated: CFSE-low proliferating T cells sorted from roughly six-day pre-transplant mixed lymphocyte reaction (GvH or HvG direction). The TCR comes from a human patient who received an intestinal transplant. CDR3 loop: CASSQGLSQETQYF. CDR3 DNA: TGTGCCAGCAGCCAGGGACTATCCCAAGAGACCCAGTACTTC. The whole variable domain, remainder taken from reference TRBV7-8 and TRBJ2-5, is GAGVSQSPRYKVAKRGQDVALRCDPISGHVSLFWYQQALGQGPEFLTYFQNEAQLDKSGLPSDRFFAERPEGSVSTLKIQRTQQEDSAVYLCASSQGLSQETQYFGPGTRLLVL.